This T cell receptor (beta chain) was sequenced during a study of shared clonotypes between healthy human individuals. TCRdb keeps only in-frame clones here, not all; method: immunoSEQ multiplex PCR. This repertoire shows millions of clones, 95% found once; its top ten account for about 0.13%. Trimming took 4 bases from V and 4 from J; bases not matched to a gene: 7. Per the germline V gene, CDR1 is SNHLY and CDR2 is FYNNEI. This CDR3 spans 15 amino acids. Every contributor of samples was a Caucasian grown-up residing in Nashville, Tennessee. The rearrangement uses TRBV2 and TRBJ2-5; 9 bases are a match to TRBD1. This clonotype was sampled from a man younger than 35 in good health. Sequences were obtained from naive CD4+ T cells sorted from blood. Subset reported: CD45RA+ positively selected. CDR3 DNA sequence: TGTGCCAGCAGTGCGGACAGGGGTGTTATAGAGACCCAGTACTTC. Translated: CASSADRGVIETQYF. The full variable domain, completed using reference TRBV2 and TRBJ2-5, is EPEVTQTPSHQVTQMGQEVILRCVPISNHLYFYWYRQILGQKVEFLVSFYNNEISEKSEIFDDQFSVERPDGSNFTLKIRSTKLEDSAMYFCASSADRGVIETQYFGPGTRLLVL.